The 12 T cell receptor beta chains below were found in one sample sequenced in a study of shared clonotypes between healthy human individuals. Data came from immunoSEQ multiplex PCR; TCRdb stores just in-frame clones and leaves some out. Among approximately 1.5 million clones listed, about 98% were seen once. The material sequenced was naive CD4+ T cells sorted from blood. Subset denoted: CD45RA+ positively selected. The receptors were sampled from a man aged 25-45 years in good health.

This rearrangement joins TRBV13 to TRBJ2-7; D is perhaps TRBD1 or TRBD2 (5 bases each). The V and J ends lost 3 bases and 0 bases respectively, with 9 bases between them. Germline CDR1 and CDR2: PRHDT and FYEKMQ (reference sequence). CDR3 length: 14 residues. CDR3 in DNA: TGTGCCAGCAGCTTGGCCGGGACCTCCTACGAGCAGTACTTC. It codes for CASSLAGTSYEQYF.

The V gene is TRBV9, the J gene TRBJ2-3; 11 nucleotides match TRBD2. The germline CDR1 and CDR2 sequences are SGDLS and YYNGEE. Trimming at V came to 4 bases and at J to 6 bases, leaving 10 bases not matched to a gene. The CDR3 is made up of 16 amino acids. The CDR3 reads CASSRTSGWLADTQYF. CDR3 in DNA: TGTGCCAGCAGCAGGACTAGCGGGTGGTTAGCCGATACGCAGTATTTT.

The genes are TRBV5-1 and TRBJ1-4; tentatively, D is TRBD1 (5 bases). This CDR3 is built from 16 residues. CDR1 and CDR2 (germline): SGHRS, YFSETQ. Trimming pared 5 bases from V and 3 bases from J, leaving 17 bases between. CDR3 nucleotides: TGCGCCAGCAGTCCGGGACCGTCGCGGCCTAATGAAAAACTGTTTTTT. Amino acid sequence: CASSPGPSRPNEKLFF.

The chain recombines TRBV27 with TRBJ2-1; no firm D call. Germline CDR1 reads MNHEY; CDR2 reads SMNVEV (reference sequence). V lost 6 bases, J lost 8 bases, and 17 bases lay in between. The CDR3 spans 14 residues. CDR3 sequence: CASSEREAFHEQFF. The CDR3 nucleotides are TGTGCCAGCAGCGAGCGAGAAGCGTTCCATGAGCAGTTCTTC.

The gene calls are TRBV18 and TRBJ2-7; TRBD2 matches at 7 bases. This CDR3 comprises 15 residues. Germline V lookup: CDR1 KGHSH, CDR2 LQKENI. The ends lost 3 bases at V and 2 bases at J; junction bases unmatched: 7. Here the CDR3 reads CASSPGEGLPYEQYF. For the CDR3, the DNA is TGTGCCAGCTCACCGGGGGAGGGCCTACCCTACGAGCAGTACTTC.

The chain has TRBV2 and TRBJ1-5; no clear D gene. The ends were cut back, 1 base at V and 7 bases at J, with 8 bases in the middle. Looked up from germline, CDR1 is SNHLY and CDR2 is FYNNEI. This CDR3 contains 13 residues. This CDR3 is CASSEGLGQPQHF. Written as DNA, the CDR3 is TGTGCCAGCAGTGAAGGGTTGGGACAGCCCCAGCATTTT.

The chain joins TRBV5-1 to TRBJ2-5, with D uncertain. Germline-derived CDR1 and CDR2 are SGHRS and YFSETQ. The CDR3 contains 15 residues. V lost 0 bases, J lost 4 bases, and 13 bases lay in between. CDR3 nucleotides: TGCGCCAGCAGCTTGGGCGGACCGATTGGAGAGACCCAGTACTTC. It encodes CASSLGGPIGETQYF.

V gene TRBV28 combines with J gene TRBJ1-5; 7 bases match TRBD1. V shed 5 bases, J shed 0 bases, and the junction held 10 bases outside the gene matches. The CDR3 contains 17 residues. The germline V gene has CDR1 MDHEN and CDR2 SYDVKM. Here the CDR3 reads CASSVTQGVYSNQPQHF. The CDR3 nucleotides read TGTGCCAGCAGTGTCACCCAGGGGGTGTATAGCAATCAGCCCCAGCATTTT.

This chain links TRBV18 with TRBJ2-7; TRBD2 matches 7 bases. The V and J ends lost 4 bases and 1 base, in that order; junction bases with no gene match: 13. This CDR3 spans 17 amino acids. Germline CDR1 reads KGHSH; CDR2 reads LQKENI. In nucleotides, the CDR3 is TGTGCCAGCTCACGGGATCGAAGCGGGGTTGGATCCTACGAGCAGTACTTC. Its translation is CASSRDRSGVGSYEQYF.

This clone was recorded only once. The chain has TRBV28 and TRBJ1-5; D call uncertain. The CDR3 contains 14 residues. V lost 3 bases, J lost 6 bases, and 12 bases lay in between. CDR1 and CDR2 (germline): MDHEN, SYDVKM. CDR3 bases: TGTGCCAGCAGTTTGACAAGCCCACCTCAGCCCCAGCATTTT. Translating it yields CASSLTSPPQPQHF.

The chain has TRBV5-4 and TRBJ1-1; TRBD1 matches 9 bases. The V gene's germline CDR1 is SGHNT and CDR2 YYREEE (reference sequence). The J segment lost 10 bases and the V segment lost 1 base, leaving 2 bases of the junction unmatched. This CDR3 has 12 amino acids. CDR3 coding DNA: TGTGCCAGCAGCTTGAGGGACAGGGCAGCTTTCTTT. This encodes CASSLRDRAAFF.

This chain links TRBV6-5 with TRBJ2-1, with 11 positions matching TRBD2. The ends lost 5 bases at V and 6 bases at J; junction bases unmatched: 6. The CDR3 totals 15 residues. Germline-derived CDR1 and CDR2 are MNHEY and SVGAGI. The CDR3 DNA follows: TGTGCCAGCAGTAAGCTAGCGGGAGGAACCAATGAGCAGTTCTTC. Translated, it gives CASSKLAGGTNEQFF.